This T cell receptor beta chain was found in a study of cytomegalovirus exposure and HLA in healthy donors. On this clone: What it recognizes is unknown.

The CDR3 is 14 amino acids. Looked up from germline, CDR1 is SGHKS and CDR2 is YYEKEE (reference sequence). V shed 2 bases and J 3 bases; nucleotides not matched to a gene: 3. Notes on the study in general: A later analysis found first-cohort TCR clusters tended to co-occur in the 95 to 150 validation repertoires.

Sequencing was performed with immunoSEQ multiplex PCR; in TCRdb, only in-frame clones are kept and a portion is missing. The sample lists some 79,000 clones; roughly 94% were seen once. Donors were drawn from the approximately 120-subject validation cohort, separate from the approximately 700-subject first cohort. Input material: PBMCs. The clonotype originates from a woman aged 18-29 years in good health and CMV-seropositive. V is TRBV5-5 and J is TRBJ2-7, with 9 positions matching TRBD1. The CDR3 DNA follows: TGTGCCAGCAGCTTAGGGACAGGGTACTACGAGCAGTACTTC. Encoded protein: CASSLGTGYYEQYF.